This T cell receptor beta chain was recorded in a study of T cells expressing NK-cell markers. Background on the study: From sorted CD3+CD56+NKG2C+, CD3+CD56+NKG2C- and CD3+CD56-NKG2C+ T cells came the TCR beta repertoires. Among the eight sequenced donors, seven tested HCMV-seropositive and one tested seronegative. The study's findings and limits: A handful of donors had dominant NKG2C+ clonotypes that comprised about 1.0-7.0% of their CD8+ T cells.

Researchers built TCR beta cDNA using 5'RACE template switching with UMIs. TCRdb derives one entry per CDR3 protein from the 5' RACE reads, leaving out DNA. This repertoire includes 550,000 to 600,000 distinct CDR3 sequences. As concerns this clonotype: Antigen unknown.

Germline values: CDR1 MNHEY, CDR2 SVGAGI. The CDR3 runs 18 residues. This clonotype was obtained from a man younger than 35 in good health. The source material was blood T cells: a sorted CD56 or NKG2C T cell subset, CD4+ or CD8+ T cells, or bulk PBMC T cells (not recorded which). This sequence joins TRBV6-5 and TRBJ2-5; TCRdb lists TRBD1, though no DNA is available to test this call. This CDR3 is CASSYAPHPTGPEETQYF.